Listed below are T cell receptor beta chains from one sample, sequenced in a study of fetal regulatory T cell absence and autoimmunity. The data were produced by immunoSEQ multiplex PCR, yet TCRdb's version contains in-frame clones alone and is incomplete. The sample lists about 95,000 clones, less than 80% occurring once. Sequencing was done on a sample of pancreas tissue. These receptor sequences come from a male donor with IPEX syndrome. Both conserved end residues are part of each CDR3. Fields, in order: V gene, clone size, J gene, D gene, CDR3 protein, CDR3 DNA. D genes are given only for firm matches. Some rows mark clone size as missing; the rest say once, few, many or name a class of expanded clone.

V: TRBV2
size: NA
J: TRBJ1-5
D: NA
CDR3: CASSDEGYSNQPQHF
DNA: TGTGCCAGCAGTGATGAGGGCTATAGCAATCAGCCCCAGCATTTT

V: TRBV7-8
size: NA
J: TRBJ2-3
D: TRBD2
CDR3: CASREAGGPVWADTQYF
DNA: TGTGCCAGCAGGGAAGCGGGAGGGCCCGTTTGGGCAGATACGCAGTATTTT

V: TRBV13
size: NA
J: TRBJ2-6
D: NA
CDR3: CASSGANVLTF
DNA: TGTGCCAGCTCTGGGGCCAACGTCCTGACTTTC

V: TRBV19
size: NA
J: TRBJ1-2
D: TRBD1
CDR3: CASRWTGGNYGYTF
DNA: TGTGCCAGTCGATGGACAGGGGGCAACTATGGCTACACCTTC

V: TRBV6-5
size: NA
J: TRBJ2-2
D: NA
CDR3: CASSYTSYRADGELFF
DNA: TGTGCCAGCAGTTACACCTCTTACAGGGCCGACGGGGAGCTGTTTTTT

V: TRBV4-1
size: once
J: TRBJ2-2
D: NA
CDR3: CASRHRLNTGELFF
DNA: TGCGCCAGCAGGCACAGATTGAACACCGGGGAGCTGTTTTTT

V: TRBV6-5
size: NA
J: TRBJ1-1
D: TRBD1
CDR3: CASVVKGGKRTEAFF
DNA: TGTGCCAGCGTGGTTAAAGGGGGCAAGAGGACTGAAGCTTTCTTT

V: TRBV29-1
size: NA
J: TRBJ1-1
D: NA
CDR3: CSGLGTEAFF
DNA: TGCAGCGGGTTGGGGACTGAAGCTTTCTTT

V: TRBV2
size: NA
J: TRBJ1-2
D: TRBD1
CDR3: CASTRPKGSRGREGYTF
DNA: TGTGCCAGCACCAGACCCAAGGGGAGCAGGGGGAGAGAAGGCTACACCTTC

V: TRBV27
size: NA
J: TRBJ1-2
D: TRBD1
CDR3: CASSPGTGGPYGYTF
DNA: TGTGCCAGCAGTCCCGGGACAGGGGGTCCCTATGGCTACACCTTC

V: TRBV14
size: NA
J: TRBJ1-6
D: NA
CDR3: CASSQDLGSPLHF
DNA: TGTGCCAGCAGCCAAGATTTAGGTTCACCCCTCCACTTT

V: TRBV11-2
size: few
J: TRBJ2-1
D: TRBD2
CDR3: CASSLAVAGTEQFF
DNA: TGTGCCAGCAGCTTAGCGGTAGCGGGGACTGAGCAGTTCTTC